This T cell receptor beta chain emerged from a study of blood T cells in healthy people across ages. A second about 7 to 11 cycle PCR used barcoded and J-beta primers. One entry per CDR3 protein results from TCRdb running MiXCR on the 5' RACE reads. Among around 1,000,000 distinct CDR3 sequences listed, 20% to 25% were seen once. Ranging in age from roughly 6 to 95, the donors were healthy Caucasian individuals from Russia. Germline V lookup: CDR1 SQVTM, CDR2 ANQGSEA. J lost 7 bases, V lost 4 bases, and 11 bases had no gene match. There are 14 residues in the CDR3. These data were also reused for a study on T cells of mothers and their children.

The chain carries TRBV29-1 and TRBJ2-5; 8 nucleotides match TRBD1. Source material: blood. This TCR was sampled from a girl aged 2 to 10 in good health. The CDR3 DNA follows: TGCAGCGTTGCCGTGACAGGGGAATCCGGGACCCAGTACTTC. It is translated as CSVAVTGESGTQYF.